This TCR beta chain was captured in a study of CD8 T cells in ankylosing spondylitis. This clonotype was seen a few times. Making use of molecular barcodes, quantitative 5'-RACE generated TCR beta libraries. TCRdb reprocessed the 5' RACE reads via MiXCR and lists one record per CDR3 protein. The sample holds a few hundred thousand distinct CDR3 sequences, 15% to 20% seen once. The sequence derives from a male donor with ankylosing spondylitis or in good health (not recorded which). The specimen sequenced was blood, either unsorted or a sorted T cell fraction (not recorded which).

In nucleotides, the CDR3 is TGTGCCAGCAGTTTTGTCTTGGCGGAGGGGGAGCAGTACTTC. Its protein is CASSFVLAEGEQYF. The V call is TRBV12-3 or TRBV12-4, the J call TRBJ2-7; weak D call: TRBD2 (6 bases). This CDR3 comprises 14 residues. Deletions cut 3 bases from V and 7 bases from J, with 16 bases between.